This TCR beta chain is drawn from a study of blood T cell repertoires in COVID-19. The CDR3 has 13 residues. V was cut by 5 bases and J by 2 bases, with 10 bases left in between. CDR1 and CDR2 from the germline V gene are LGHDT and YNNKEL (reference sequence). Seattle patients were enrolled during active infection and followed longitudinally. Generated by immunoSEQ multiplex PCR, the TCRdb table keeps only in-frame clones and is missing some. This sample has about 230,000 clones, with around 86% found just once. Specimen: peripheral blood. The V gene is TRBV3-1 (or the pseudogene TRBV3-2), the J gene TRBJ2-7, with D possibly TRBD1 on 6 matching bases. The receptor was isolated from a man aged 45-65 years with COVID-19, enrolled during active disease. The CDR3 DNA is TGTGCCAGCAGCGTAAGACAGGCCTACGAGCAGTACTTC. It is translated as CASSVRQAYEQYF.